The clone carrying this T cell receptor beta chain showed up many times. What it recognizes is unknown. The sample is drawn from a study of CD8 T cells in ankylosing spondylitis. Study conclusions and caveats: Disease-linked clones were CD8+ and relatively rare in peripheral blood. Reportedly, disease-linked clones are significantly enriched in ankylosing spondylitis patients' matched synovial fluid.

Library preparation for TCR beta used quantitative 5'-RACE with molecular barcodes. TCRdb re-derived calls from the 5' RACE reads in MiXCR, one entry per CDR3 protein. The repertoire holds 200,000 to 300,000 distinct CDR3 sequences, with roughly 8.2% as singletons. V dropped 7 bases and J dropped 4; count of bases not matched to a gene: 3. The CDR3 covers 12 residues. From germline, CDR1 is MNHEY and CDR2 SVGAGI. This receptor was taken from a female donor with ankylosing spondylitis or in good health (not recorded which). Sequencing used blood, either unsorted or a sorted T cell fraction (not recorded which). This rearrangement joins TRBV6-5 to TRBJ1-1, with 7 bases lining up with TRBD1. The CDR3 protein is CASKNRGTEAFF. DNA of the CDR3: TGTGCCAGCAAAAACAGGGGCACTGAAGCTTTCTTT.